These 29 T cell receptor beta chains originate from one sample sequenced in a study of neurological immune-mediated disorders. One entry per CDR3 protein, called by TCRdb with MiXCR from the 5' RACE reads. The sample contains over 65,000 distinct CDR3 sequences, 2.5% to 3% of which appear only once. Sequenced material: PBMCs. Receptors were obtained from a woman between 25 and 40 years old with multiple sclerosis.

In its sample, this clonotype was seen many times. The chain is built from TRBV12-3 or TRBV12-4 and TRBJ1-5; 7 bases are shared with TRBD1. After removal of 4 bases from V and 10 bases from J, the junction contained 4 bases not matched to a gene. This CDR3 region has 12 residues. The CDR3 coding sequence is TGTGCCAGCAGTTCCTACAGGGGACCCCAGCATTTT. Protein sequence: CASSSYRGPQHF.

This clonotype was observed at least ten times. This chain links TRBV20-1 with TRBJ2-1; TRBD2 matches at 10 bases. V shed 3 bases, J shed 0 bases, and the junction held 2 bases outside the gene matches. The CDR3 is 15 residues long. CDR1 and CDR2 from the germline V gene are DFQATT and SNEGSKA (reference sequence). In DNA form, the CDR3 reads TGCAGTGCTAGCCAGCGGGAGGGCTCCTACAATGAGCAGTTCTTC. Translated, it gives CSASQREGSYNEQFF.

The chain is built from TRBV6-2 or TRBV6-3 and TRBJ2-7; TRBD1 agrees at 7 bases. Germline CDR1 MNHEY, CDR2 SVGEGT. This CDR3 is built from 12 residues. J gave up 5 bases and V 7 bases, and 5 bases lay outside the gene matches. The CDR3 sequence is CASTTGVHEQYF. The CDR3 nucleotides are TGTGCCAGCACCACAGGGGTACACGAGCAGTACTTC.

This clonotype showed up many times. The chain carries TRBV5-1 and TRBJ1-1; 10 nucleotides match TRBD1. Per the germline V gene, CDR1 is SGHRS and CDR2 is YFSETQ. Germline trimming cut 3 bases from V and 0 bases from J; bases unmatched to any gene: 2. The CDR3 totals 15 residues. This CDR3 is CASSSGQGMNTEAFF. CDR3 sequence (DNA): TGCGCCAGCAGCTCGGGACAGGGGATGAACACTGAAGCTTTCTTT.

Ten or more counts support this clonotype. The chain's CDR3 is CSARGRQEFYNSPLHF. CDR3 nucleotides: TGCAGTGCTAGAGGCCGACAGGAGTTTTATAATTCACCCCTCCACTTT. The rearrangement joins TRBV20-1 to TRBJ1-6; D might be TRBD1 (6 bases). Germline V gene lookup returns CDR1 DFQATT and CDR2 SNEGSKA (reference sequence). V lost 1 base to trimming and J lost 4 bases, with 14 bases between them. CDR3 length: 16 residues.

The table lists this clonotype with many counts. The chain recombines TRBV11-2 with TRBJ2-1; D may be TRBD1 (6 bases). The CDR3 contains 16 residues. The V end lost 5 bases, the J end lost 2 bases, and 16 bases lay between the germline ends. CDR1 and CDR2 (germline): SGHAT, FQNNGV. CDR3 in amino acids: CASSRGLDSTYNEQFF. In nucleotides, the CDR3 is TGTGCCAGCAGCCGAGGACTGGACAGCACCTACAATGAGCAGTTCTTC.

This clonotype has a count of ten or more. The chain's CDR3 is CASSLRAGPMDEQYF. The CDR3 DNA is TGTGCCAGCAGTTTAAGGGCGGGCCCAATGGACGAGCAGTACTTC. V is TRBV27 and J is TRBJ2-7; possible D gene TRBD2, 5 bases. Germline loops: CDR1 MNHEY, CDR2 SMNVEV (reference sequence). Between the trimmed V and J ends, which lost 2 bases and 5 bases, there was a span of 16 bases. This CDR3 is 15 amino acids long.

This clonotype came up many times. This sequence joins TRBV5-1 and TRBJ2-3; 7 bases match TRBD2. V lost 0 bases and J lost 0; bases outside the gene matches: 1. The CDR3 totals 15 residues. Germline CDR1 reads SGHRS; CDR2 reads YFSETQ. The CDR3 region is CASSLDSGSTDTQYF. For the CDR3, the DNA is TGCGCCAGCAGCTTGGATAGCGGGAGCACAGATACGCAGTATTTT.

With regard to this clonotype: This may stem from a read error, because a much larger clone lies one nucleotide away. The J gene is TRBJ2-1, the V gene TRBV28; weak D call: TRBD2 (5 bases). The CDR3 has 11 residues. The V end was cut by 5 bases, the J end by 12 bases, with 11 bases between. Per germline, CDR1 MDHEN and CDR2 SYDVKM. For the CDR3, the DNA is TGTGCCAGCAGTCTCACGGGAACGCAGTTCTTC. It translates to CASSLTGTQFF.

This clonotype occurred many times. CDR3 bases: TGTGCCAGCAGTGCCGCCCCGGGGCTCTTCTACGAGCAGTACTTC. Its translation is CASSAAPGLFYEQYF. The chain has TRBV6-5 and TRBJ2-7; possibly TRBD1 or TRBD2 for D (5 bases each). Germline V gives CDR1 MNHEY, CDR2 SVGAGI. Trimming left V 5 bases short and J 3 bases short, with 17 bases between. The CDR3 is 15 residues long.

This clonotype was recorded many times. This sequence joins TRBV20-1 and TRBJ1-1; maybe TRBD1 (5 bases). V was pared by 6 bases and J by 0 bases, with 11 bases between. Germline V gene sequence: CDR1 DFQATT, CDR2 SNEGSKA (reference sequence). This CDR3 spans 13 amino acids. The chain's CDR3 is CSAPGRLNTEAFF. In DNA, the CDR3 is TGCAGTGCCCCGGGACGTCTGAACACTGAAGCTTTCTTT.

This clonotype came up many times. The V call is TRBV12-3 or TRBV12-4, the J call TRBJ2-3; a possible D gene is TRBD2 (5 bases). V dropped 6 bases and J dropped 2 bases, with 12 bases sitting between them. This CDR3 comprises 14 residues. CDR3 DNA sequence: TGTGCCAGCAGCCAAAGCGGAAACACAGATACGCAGTATTTT. Translating it yields CASSQSGNTDTQYF.

This clonotype was detected ten times or more. The chain couples TRBV5-5 to TRBJ1-1; D uncertain. The CDR3 length is 14 residues. V was cut by 0 bases and J by 1 base, with 7 bases left in between. CDR1 and CDR2 from the germline V gene are SGHKS and YYEKEE (reference sequence). As DNA, the CDR3 is TGTGCCAGCAGCTTGGAACTAACGAACACTGAAGCTTTCTTT. It encodes CASSLELTNTEAFF.

This clonotype was recorded many times. The J gene is TRBJ2-3, the V gene TRBV6-2 or TRBV6-3; D is tentatively TRBD1 or TRBD2 (5 bases each). The CDR3 contains 15 residues. The V and J ends lost 2 bases and 2 bases respectively, with 11 bases between them. Per the germline V gene, CDR1 is MNHEY and CDR2 is SVGEGT. This CDR3 is CASSYHRDPTDTQYF. CDR3 in DNA: TGTGCCAGCAGTTACCACCGGGACCCCACAGATACGCAGTATTTT.

Concerning this clonotype: Given the absence of the conserved phenylalanine or tryptophan at the CDR3 end, a read error is likely. The V and J genes are TRBV29-1 and TRBJ2-1; no firm D call. CDR3 length equals 10 residues. V was shortened by 6 bases and J by 4 bases, with 4 bases between the two germline ends. CDR1 is SQVTM and CDR2 is ANQGSEA in the germline V gene. DNA of the CDR3: TGCAGCGTACTATACAATGAGCAGTTCAAC. Protein: CSVLYNEQFN.

This clonotype was recorded at least ten times. Here the CDR3 reads CASSWEIRPKSGYGYTF. The CDR3 nucleotides read TGTGCCAGCAGCTGGGAGATCCGACCCAAGAGTGGGTATGGCTACACCTTC. V usage is TRBV5-5 and J usage is TRBJ1-2; D call uncertain. Germline CDR1 is SGHKS and CDR2 is YYEKEE (reference sequence). There are 17 residues in the CDR3. Trimming cost V 3 bases and J 5 bases, with 23 bases left between them.

This clonotype has ten or more counts. The chain has TRBV18 and TRBJ1-5, with TRBD1 as a possible D gene (6 bases). V lost 3 bases, J lost 7 bases, and 13 bases lay in between. Germline assignment: CDR1 KGHSH and CDR2 LQKENI. This CDR3 is built from 14 residues. DNA for the CDR3: TGTGCCAGCTCACCCTACAGGGACGAACAGCCCCAGCATTTT. Amino acids: CASSPYRDEQPQHF.

Notes on this clonotype: A much larger clone is a single base away; this may be a read error. The rearrangement links TRBV4-1 to TRBJ1-5, with D uncertain. The germline V and J ends were trimmed by 1 base and 1 base, with 8 bases remaining between them. CDR3 length equals 15 residues. Germline V gene sequence: CDR1 MGHRA, CDR2 YSYEKL. The CDR3 here is CASSQAPKSNQPQHF. The CDR3 nucleotides are TGCGCCAGCAGCCAAGCCCCCAAAAGCAATCAGCCCCAGCATTTT.

The table lists this clonotype with many counts. The rearrangement uses TRBV12-3 or TRBV12-4 and TRBJ1-2; 7 bases align to TRBD1. With 6 bases clipped from V and 4 bases from J, the junction kept 8 bases outside the gene matches. CDR3 length: 14 amino acids. The CDR3 reads CASRRRQGAYGYTF. As DNA, the CDR3 is TGTGCCAGCAGGCGAAGACAGGGAGCCTATGGCTACACCTTC.

This clonotype was seen many times. The chain joins TRBV18 to TRBJ2-3, with 12 bases fitting TRBD2. Germline-derived CDR1 and CDR2 are KGHSH and LQKENI. Trimming removed 3 bases from V and 4 bases from J; junction bases left unmatched: 14. This CDR3 comprises 19 residues. DNA for the CDR3: TGTGCCAGCTCACCCCGGTCGGCCGCTAGCGGGAGGGCCGCAGATACGCAGTATTTT. Encoded protein: CASSPRSAASGRAADTQYF.

There are many counts of this clonotype. The V call is TRBV5-1, the J call TRBJ2-3; TRBD2 is a possible D gene (5 bases). The germline V gene has CDR1 SGHRS and CDR2 YFSETQ. CDR3 length equals 14 residues. V shed 2 bases and J shed 3 bases, with 10 bases lying between them. In DNA form, the CDR3 reads TGCGCCAGCAGCTTACTAGTTGGAACAGATACGCAGTATTTT. This encodes CASSLLVGTDTQYF.

In its sample, this clonotype was seen many times. The chain joins TRBV27 to TRBJ2-7; TRBD1 might be the D (5 bases). The CDR3 length is 13 residues. CDR1 and CDR2 from the germline V gene are MNHEY and SMNVEV (reference sequence). V was shortened by 3 bases and J by 4 bases, with 10 bases between the two germline ends. The CDR3 sequence: CASSFGTGYEQYF. The DNA of the CDR3 is TGTGCCAGCAGTTTCGGCACAGGATACGAGCAGTACTTC.

This clonotype was seen at least ten times. This rearrangement joins TRBV12-3 or TRBV12-4 to TRBJ2-7; possible D gene TRBD2, 5 bases. This CDR3 comprises 13 residues. Trimming shortened V by 4 bases and J by 6 bases, and 13 bases separated the two germline ends. Here the CDR3 reads CASSSLDSLEQYF. CDR3 sequence (DNA): TGTGCCAGCAGTTCCCTGGACTCCCTCGAGCAGTACTTC.

This clonotype has a count of ten or more. DNA for the CDR3: TGCAGTGCTAGGGTCAGCAGCGGAGGTTACGAGCAGTACTTC. Translation: CSARVSSGGYEQYF. The J gene is TRBJ2-7, the V gene TRBV20-1; D possibly corresponds to TRBD2 (5 bases). The V gene's germline CDR1 is DFQATT and CDR2 SNEGSKA (reference sequence). The CDR3 has 14 residues. V was cut by 3 bases and J by 4 bases, with 16 bases left in between.

Ten or more counts support this clonotype. The rearrangement links TRBV7-3 to TRBJ2-3, with 8 bases that match TRBD2. The CDR3 contains 15 residues. V shed 2 bases, J shed 0 bases, and the junction held 1 base outside the gene matches. Germline CDR1 SGHTA, CDR2 FQGTGA. The CDR3 sequence is CASSLAGGSTDTQYF. In DNA, the CDR3 is TGTGCCAGCAGCTTAGCGGGGGGCAGCACAGATACGCAGTATTTT.

This clonotype was counted many times. V is TRBV5-4 and J is TRBJ2-7; 7 nucleotides align to TRBD2. Trimming removed 3 bases from V and 3 bases from J; junction bases left unmatched: 6. Germline values: CDR1 SGHNT, CDR2 YYREEE (reference sequence). CDR3 length equals 14 residues. The CDR3 region is CASSSSGTYYEQYF. In DNA, the CDR3 is TGTGCCAGCAGCTCCAGCGGGACTTACTACGAGCAGTACTTC.

This clonotype appeared many times. The rearrangement uses TRBV20-1 and TRBJ2-7; D is perhaps TRBD1 or TRBD2 (5 bases each). The CDR3 totals 13 residues. Germline loops: CDR1 DFQATT, CDR2 SNEGSKA (reference sequence). The V end was cut by 6 bases, the J end by 2 bases, with 14 bases between. The chain's CDR3 is CSARKRGPYEQYF. CDR3 coding DNA: TGCAGTGCCCGGAAGAGGGGCCCCTACGAGCAGTACTTC.

This clonotype was seen repeatedly, ten times or more. The gene calls are TRBV3-1 and TRBJ1-1; weak D call: TRBD1 (5 bases). Germline assignment: CDR1 LGHDT and CDR2 YNNKEL (reference sequence). Trimming left V 1 base short and J 4 bases short, with 10 bases between. The CDR3 has 14 residues. In DNA, the CDR3 is TGTGCCAGCAGCCAAGGACAGTCATTCACTGAAGCTTTCTTT. This encodes CASSQGQSFTEAFF.

The table lists this clonotype with many counts. The chain joins TRBV15 to TRBJ2-5, with no clear D. Trimming removed 3 bases at V and 5 bases at J, with 10 bases between. The germline V gene encodes CDR1 LNHNV and CDR2 YYDKDF (reference sequence). The CDR3 is 13 residues long. The CDR3 here is CATSRAPKETQYF. The DNA for the CDR3 is TGTGCCACCAGCAGGGCCCCAAAGGAGACCCAGTACTTC.